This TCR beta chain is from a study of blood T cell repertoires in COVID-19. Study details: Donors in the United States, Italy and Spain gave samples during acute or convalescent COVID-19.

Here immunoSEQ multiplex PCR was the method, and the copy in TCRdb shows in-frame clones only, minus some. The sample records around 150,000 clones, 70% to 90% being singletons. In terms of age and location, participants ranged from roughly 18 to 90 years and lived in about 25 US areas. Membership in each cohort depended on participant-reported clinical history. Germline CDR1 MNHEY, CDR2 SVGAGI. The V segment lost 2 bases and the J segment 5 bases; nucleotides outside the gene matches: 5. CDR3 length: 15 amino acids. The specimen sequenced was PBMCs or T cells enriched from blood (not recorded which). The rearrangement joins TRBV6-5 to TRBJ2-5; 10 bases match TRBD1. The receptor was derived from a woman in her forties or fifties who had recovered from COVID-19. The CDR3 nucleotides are TGTGCCAGCAGTTACCCGGGACAGGGGCAGGAGACCCAGTACTTC. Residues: CASSYPGQGQETQYF.